A single sample is the source of the 3 T cell receptor beta chains below, sequenced in a study of post-analysis software for immune sequencing data. Study findings and constraints: Several TRBV segments, TRBV5-6, TRBV5-1 and TRBV20-1 among them, were found more frequent in patients than controls.

Each TCR beta cDNA library carried unique molecular identifiers. Using its own MiXCR run on the PCR reads, TCRdb lists one record per CDR3 protein. The repertoire includes about 540,000 distinct CDR3 sequences, approximately 31% of them detected once, and around 5.9% sits in the top ten. No antigen has been identified for these receptors. Sequencing was done on a sample of blood. The receptors derive from a girl aged 2-17 years with multiple sclerosis.

The J gene is TRBJ1-5, the V gene TRBV4-1, with D unclear. Germline CDR1 reads MGHRA; CDR2 reads YSYEKL. V was trimmed by 2 bases and J by 2 bases, leaving 10 bases between them. This CDR3 has 15 amino acids. DNA for the CDR3: TGCGCCAGCAGCCAACAGATTGGTGGCAATCAGCCCCAGCATTTT. Translating gives CASSQQIGGNQPQHF.

V and J are TRBV7-9 and TRBJ2-1, with 10 bases aligning to TRBD2. The CDR3 consists of 14 residues. Germline CDR1 and CDR2: SEHNR and FQNEAQ (reference sequence). V shed 5 bases, J shed 8 bases, and the junction held 6 bases outside the gene matches. CDR3: CASSEPGLAHEQFF. CDR3 nucleotide sequence: TGTGCCAGCAGCGAACCGGGACTAGCGCATGAGCAGTTCTTC. The full variable domain, its missing parts supplied by reference TRBV7-9 and TRBJ2-1, is DTGVSQNPRHKITKRGQNVTFRCDPISEHNRLYWYRQTLGQGPEFLTYFQNEAQLEKSRLLSDRFSAERPKGSFSTLEIQRTEQGDSAMYLCASSEPGLAHEQFFGPGTRLTVL.

In DNA form, the CDR3 reads TGTGCCAGCAGCCCCTTTGTGTTGGGCAGCTCCTACAATGAGCAGTTCTTC. This sequence encodes CASSPFVLGSSYNEQFF. V gene TRBV3-1 combines with J gene TRBJ2-1; D gene uncertain. Germline CDR1 and CDR2: LGHDT and YNNKEL (reference sequence). This CDR3 region has 17 residues. V was cut by 4 bases and J by 0 bases, with 16 bases left in between.